Listed below are T cell receptor beta chains from one sample, sequenced in a study of T-cell reconstitution after alpha-beta-depleted transplantation in children. MiXCR, applied by TCRdb to the PCR reads, yields one record per CDR3 protein. The sample has approximately 130,000 distinct CDR3 sequences, more than 9.5% seen once. Here the sequenced sample was PBMCs, mostly from graft donor cells, taken 180 days after TCRalphabeta/CD19-depleted stem cell transplant. These receptors were taken from a girl younger than two who had a stem cell transplant for combined immunodeficiency, so the T cells may come from the graft donor. Both conserved end residues are part of each CDR3. A D gene is named only where the DNA matches it firmly. Size tells how often a clone was seen (once, few, many) or the class of an expanded clone, and some rows leave it out.

j_gene,v_gene,abundance,d_gene,CDR3aa,CDR3nt
TRBJ2-5,TRBV30,many,TRBD1,CAWSRDRPQETQYF,TGTGCCTGGAGTAGGGACAGGCCCCAAGAGACCCAGTACTTC
TRBJ1-2,TRBV9,-,-,CASSPGFHGYTF,TGTGCCAGCAGCCCGGGGTTCCACGGCTACACCTTC
TRBJ2-7,TRBV11-2,-,TRBD1,CASSSDRITYLKQYF,TGTGCCAGCAGCTCGGACAGGATCACGTACCTGAAGCAGTACTTC
TRBJ2-2,TRBV5-1,few,-,CASSFMASRRVVGLNTGELFF,TGCGCCAGCAGCTTTATGGCGAGTCGGCGAGTCGTCGGGTTGAACACCGGGGAGCTGTTTTTT
TRBJ2-7,TRBV29-1,-,-,CSVEAGMEGSYEQYF,TGCAGCGTTGAAGCGGGTATGGAGGGAAGCTACGAGCAGTACTTC
TRBJ2-2,TRBV12-3/TRBV12-4,-,TRBD1,CASRDRGGTGELFF,TGTGCCAGCAGGGACAGGGGTGGAACCGGGGAGCTGTTTTTT
TRBJ2-3,TRBV12-3/TRBV12-4,many,-,CASSFQSSTDTQYF,TGTGCCAGCAGTTTCCAGAGTAGCACAGATACGCAGTATTTT
TRBJ1-1,TRBV29-1,many,TRBD1,CSVAGDRGTEAFF,TGCAGCGTCGCCGGCGACAGGGGTACTGAAGCTTTCTTT
TRBJ2-2,TRBV5-1,-,-,CASSLYLNTGELFF,TGCGCCAGCAGCTTGTATCTGAACACCGGGGAGCTGTTTTTT
TRBJ1-1,TRBV20-1,-,-,CSARRAGGHTEAFF,TGCAGTGCTAGACGAGCGGGGGGACACACTGAAGCTTTCTTT
TRBJ2-7,TRBV20-1,many,TRBD2,CSARDRRLAHEQYF,TGCAGTGCTAGAGATAGGAGACTAGCCCACGAGCAGTACTTC
TRBJ2-1,TRBV5-1,few,TRBD2,CASSPTSGGQFF,TGCGCCAGCAGCCCCACTAGCGGGGGGCAGTTCTTC
TRBJ2-7,TRBV7-6,few,-,CASSFSSGTGREQYF,TGTGCCAGCAGCTTCAGCTCCGGGACTGGCCGTGAGCAGTACTTC
TRBJ1-5,TRBV15,-,-,CATSRDKFASGGNQPQHF,TGTGCCACCAGCAGAGATAAGTTCGCGTCAGGCGGCAATCAGCCCCAGCATTTT
TRBJ2-7,TRBV5-6,-,-,CASSLAREQYF,TGTGCCAGCAGCTTGGCCCGCGAGCAGTACTTC
TRBJ2-7,TRBV7-2,-,TRBD1,CASSLGPGTGGYEQYF,TGTGCCAGCAGCTTAGGTCCCGGGACAGGGGGCTACGAGCAGTACTTC
TRBJ1-2,TRBV20-1,-,-,CSARWARPHGYTF,TGCAGTGCTAGATGGGCCAGGCCGCATGGCTACACCTTC
TRBJ2-7,TRBV12-3/TRBV12-4,few,-,CASSVPGIAYEQYF,TGTGCCAGCAGTGTCCCAGGGATAGCCTACGAGCAGTACTTC
TRBJ2-2,TRBV7-9,few,-,CASSPGFYAGELFF,TGTGCCAGCAGCCCAGGGTTTTACGCCGGGGAGCTGTTTTTT
TRBJ1-4,TRBV4-2,few,-,CASSQDKTSTNEKLFF,TGTGCCAGCAGCCAAGATAAAACCTCAACTAATGAAAAACTGTTTTTT
TRBJ2-1,TRBV7-3,few,-,CASSLTRGSYNEQFF,TGTGCCAGCAGCTTAACAAGAGGCTCCTACAATGAGCAGTTCTTC
TRBJ2-7,TRBV7-2,few,TRBD2,CASSLRAGEVSYEQYF,TGTGCCAGCAGCTTACGAGCGGGGGAGGTATCCTACGAGCAGTACTTC
TRBJ2-1,TRBV6-2/TRBV6-3,many,-,CASSDRQWNYNEQFF,TGTGCCAGCAGTGACCGACAGTGGAATTACAATGAGCAGTTCTTC